The source of this TCR beta chain is a study of blood T cell repertoires in COVID-19. The CDR3 covers 17 residues. The V and J ends lost 3 bases and 2 bases, in that order; junction bases with no gene match: 9. The germline V gene has CDR1 MDHEN and CDR2 SYDVKM. Authors' processing steps: Amplification from reference gene primers served as the basis for estimated nucleated cell counts. Using immunoSEQ multiplex PCR, the repertoire was profiled, and TCRdb retains in-frame clones only, with some absent. D and trimming were read from the DNA, whereas the V and J calls and clone size are those reported in that table. The sample includes 200,000 to 250,000 clones, about 83% of them seen just once.

Sequencing used peripheral blood. J is TRBJ2-2 and V is TRBV28; 7 bases line up with TRBD1. This clonotype originated in a man aged 55 to 69 who had recovered from COVID-19. CDR3 sequence: CASSFPWTGPNTGELFF. The CDR3 DNA is TGTGCCAGCAGTTTCCCCTGGACAGGCCCTAACACCGGGGAGCTGTTTTTT. Looking up the rest from reference TRBV28 and TRBJ2-2 gives the full variable domain: DVKVTQSSRYLVKRTGEKVFLECVQDMDHENMFWYRQDPGLGLRLIYFSYDVKMKEKGDIPEGYSVSREKKERFSLILESASTNQTSMYLCASSFPWTGPNTGELFFGEGSRLTVL.